This paragraph reports one TCR beta chain. This clonotype was observed at least ten times. Its antigen has not been determined. Base qualities are not provided; no much larger clone lies one nucleotide away. The data derive from a study of regulatory T cells in long-lasting Graves disease (dated by TCRdb to about 2021). A note on the overall study: Antithyroid drugs had been taken for less than 3 months by newly diagnosed Graves' disease patients. This study used TCR sequencing and RNA sequencing of peripheral blood to compare persistent Graves' disease patients against newly diagnosed Graves' disease patients. The study was registered as a clinical trial and conducted in China. TCR sequencing covered some 13 persistent and 20 newly diagnosed Graves' disease patients, 33 samples in total. Study-wide conclusions, independent of this receptor: Only peripheral blood was studied, because thyroid tissue, the primary lesion, was inaccessible. Lower TCR Shannon entropy and fewer highly expanded clones were observed in persistent Graves' disease patients than in newly diagnosed patients, which suggested clonal expansion. Persistent disease showed preferential use of TRBV28, TRBJ1-2 and TRBJ2-5, whereas newly diagnosed disease favored TRBV20-1 and TRBJ2-1. Sequencing and analysis were restricted to the TCR beta chain. Persistent patients shared more public clonotypes among themselves (approximately 2,500) than newly diagnosed patients did (approximately 970). As a limitation, the authors acknowledged that the small sample size may reduce accuracy.

This specimen's time point label, interpreted: newly diagnosed GD, antithyroid drugs for less than 3 months. RNA was extracted from PBMCs in TRIzol for both TCR sequencing and RNA sequencing. The diagnosis of Graves' disease followed American Thyroid Association guidelines. Recruitment of patients was carried out at an endocrinology department in Xi'an, China. From each patient, approximately 9 milliliters of peripheral blood was collected into an EDTA anticoagulant tube. Ficoll Paque Plus density gradient separation was used to isolate PBMCs, and no further T cell sorting was done. An Agilent 2100 Bioanalyzer and agarose gel were used to assess RNA quality, and a NanoDrop 2000 was used to measure RNA concentration. The germline V gene (reference sequence) specifies DFQATT as CDR1 and SNEGSKA as CDR2. V and J are truncated by 7 bases and 1 base respectively, leaving an intervening sequence of 7 bases. The CDR3 holds 12 amino acids from the cysteine to the phenylalanine. Of all the DNA, just the CDR3 is kept, 36 bases in frame from base 1.

The library relied on multiplex PCR. The listed sequencing device is Illumina HiSeq 4000. To build TCR beta libraries, CDR3 regions were amplified by Arm-PCR using iRepertoire HTBI primers. PCR products were gel purified before sequencing. Concerning the study's data processing: Gene usage analysis of CDR3 amino acid clonotypes relied on the roughly 58 TRBV and over 13 TRBJ segments identified across samples. Filtered high-quality paired reads were merged into contigs using COPE and FqMerger. BLAST was used to align contigs to IMGT TRBV, TRBD and TRBJ reference genes, and CDR3 was defined according to IMGT. Highly expanded clones were defined as clonotypes with a frequency above 0.1%. Shannon entropy served as the measure of repertoire diversity, while the Gini coefficient captured V-J evenness. Public clonotypes were defined as clonotypes shared by more than one individual. Using fastp trimming at Q25 and MiXCR clonotype assembly, TCRdb reanalyzed the public sequencing data and kept in-frame beta chains. Entries that share a CDR3 protein sequence are merged under the most common genes and DNA. What appears here as the V and J calls and clone size reflects TCRdb's work, not the paper's. This sample comprises roughly 420,000 distinct CDR3 sequences, approximately 16% of them detected only once. About 25% of the sample goes to the ten largest clones.

The same data also contributed to another study, on T cells in Graves' hyperthyroidism and ophthalmopathy. The second study's authors report: Graves' hyperthyroidism was defined as stable when no progression to ophthalmopathy occurred over 18 months of follow-up. The hyperthyroidism patients were between 18 and 65 years old and newly diagnosed, with a disease duration of less than 2 months. Patients with uncontrolled infections, other autoimmune diseases, pregnancy or lactation were excluded. Clinical symptoms, serum thyroxine and TRAb, thyroid ultrasound, and orbital computed tomography formed the basis for the diagnoses. The first round of RT-PCR for the TCR CDR3 was performed with the HTBI primer set and the Qiagen OneStep RT-PCR kit. Most expanded thyroid clonotypes (frequency above 0.001) were also detected in blood, a finding suggesting that blood repertoires may reflect thyroid immune responses. A 13 V-J signature model separated ophthalmopathy from stable hyperthyroidism, with around 91% sensitivity and 81.08% specificity in cross-validation and 80%/75% in testing. In validation, the model predicted progression to ophthalmopathy a median of around 6.5 months before onset, with over 55% sensitivity and about 75% specificity. A discovery cohort of fewer than 110 patients, 43 with Graves' ophthalmopathy and 55 to 60 with stable Graves' hyperthyroidism, was used to find distinguishing TCR V-J signatures. Whether ophthalmopathy could be predicted prospectively was tested in an independent validation cohort made up of fewer than 20 hyperthyroidism patients plus 17 patients who later progressed to ophthalmopathy. The roughly 100 discovery patients were randomly split 7:3 into training and test sets. In addition, the study compared T-cell repertoires in thyroid tissue and in blood from about 6 Graves' hyperthyroidism patients. Once sampling was done, hyperthyroidism patients were given methimazole at a starting dose of 30 mg daily, whereas ophthalmopathy patients were given high-dose intravenous methylprednisolone. The libraries were constructed in a second round of multiplex PCR and then size-selected and purified. Libraries were sequenced paired-end with 100 bp reads on an Illumina HiSeq2000. SOAPnuke was used to process the raw data, with reads discarded if the reads contained adapters or uncalled bases, had a mean Phred below 15, or lacked an exact constant-primer or identifier match. High-quality paired reads were merged with COPE v1.2.5, and unique nucleotide sequences were defined as clonotypes. MiTCR v1.1 was used to align the clonotypes against IMGT TRBV, TRBD and TRBJ reference segments. Only V-J combinations with frequency above 0.0001, covering 98% to 99.2% of repertoires, were analysed. The TCS score was defined as the ratio of F50 (clonal expansion) to E x V (chaos), calculated using BLOSUM62-based TCRdist between CDR3 peptides within each V-J. Welch's t-statistics and random forest reduced 500 to 550 V-J features to fewer than 15, which were used in a naive Bayes classifier (R e1071). Sample size was not statistically predetermined, and investigators were not blinded to group allocation. TCR Vbeta CDR3 sequencing of some 140 peripheral blood samples (roughly 41 ophthalmopathy, about 75 hyperthyroidism and some 17 progressor patients) is reported in the paper.

Sequenced here: peripheral blood mononuclear cells (PBMCs), sampled at new diagnosis, from a patient treated with antithyroid drugs. This sequence uses TRBV20-1 and TRBJ2-2, with the D gene too uncertain to name. This clonotype originated in a woman aged 18-35 years with Graves disease. Donor details come from another sample of the same person, matched by shared clones. CDR3 protein: CSVSENTGELFF. The DNA is as follows: TGCAGTGTCTCGGAGAACACCGGGGAGCTGTTTTTT.